These 14 T cell receptor beta chains originate from one sample sequenced in a study of T cell responses to AZD1222 COVID-19 vaccine. Libraries were prepared by immunoSEQ multiplex PCR; TCRdb keeps only in-frame clonotypes and omits some of them. The profile shows over 85,000 clones, around 80% of them singletons. The sequences come from peripheral blood, collected on day 0 of AZD1222 vaccination. Receptor source: an adult in good health.

The chain recombines TRBV19 with TRBJ2-7; D is unclear. V lost 7 bases and J lost 5, with 15 bases in between. CDR1 and CDR2 (germline): LNHDA, SQIVND (reference sequence). There are 13 residues in the CDR3. In nucleotides, the CDR3 is TGTGCCAGTATGAACCTTGCTGGAGACGAGCAGTACTTC. As protein: CASMNLAGDEQYF.

There are many counts of this clone. The chain is built from TRBV7-2 and TRBJ2-6, with 10 bases fitting TRBD1. V lost 1 base, J lost 4 bases, and 1 base stayed unmatched. Germline V gives CDR1 SGHTA, CDR2 FQGNSA. The CDR3 consists of 16 residues. CDR3 DNA: TGTGCCAGCAGCTTAGGGGACAGGGGAGGGGCCAACGTCCTGACTTTC. Amino acids: CASSLGDRGGANVLTF.

This chain links TRBV19 with TRBJ2-3; tentatively, D is TRBD1 (5 bases). CDR3 size: 15 residues. The ends were cut back, 1 base at V and 4 bases at J, with 12 bases in the middle. Germline V gives CDR1 LNHDA, CDR2 SQIVND (reference sequence). The CDR3 DNA follows: TGTGCCAGTAGTATAGGACAGTTAAAAGCAGATACGCAGTATTTT. The encoded protein is CASSIGQLKADTQYF.

A remark on this clone: An end of the junction differs from the germline gene, which may be a read error. The chain links TRBV7-2 to TRBJ2-7; 7 positions match TRBD2. The CDR3 has 14 amino acids. Germline V lookup: CDR1 SGHTA, CDR2 FQGNSA. CDR3 sequence reads: CASSLTLGDYKQYF. The CDR3 DNA sequence: TGTGCCAGCAGCCTTACTCTCGGGGACTACAAGCAGTACTTC.

This chain links TRBV7-2 with TRBJ2-1, with a possible D match to TRBD2 (5 bases). V shed 5 bases and J shed 6 bases, with 17 bases lying between them. CDR1 and CDR2 (germline): SGHTA, FQGNSA. This CDR3 comprises 15 residues. The chain's CDR3 is CASSPRGERGNEQFF. In DNA, the CDR3 is TGTGCCAGCAGCCCCCGGGGTGAACGGGGCAATGAGCAGTTCTTC.

V and J are TRBV5-4 and TRBJ1-1, with D maybe TRBD1 (6 bases). CDR1 SGHNT and CDR2 YYREEE come from the germline V gene (reference sequence). The CDR3 covers 12 residues. With 5 bases removed from V and 7 bases from J, the gap between germline ends came to 12 bases. The CDR3, as DNA: TGTGCCAGCAGTTGGATGGACAGTGAAGCTTTCTTT. It encodes CASSWMDSEAFF.

This chain uses TRBV5-1 with TRBJ1-3, with TRBD1 matching over 9 bases. CDR3 size: 15 residues. The junction had 2 bases not matched to a gene; V was cut back by 2 bases and J by 2 bases. CDR1 and CDR2 (germline): SGHRS, YFSETQ. This CDR3 reads CASSLDRGTGNTIYF. In DNA, the CDR3 is TGCGCCAGCAGCTTAGACAGGGGGACTGGAAACACCATATATTTT.

V and J are TRBV4-1 and TRBJ2-7; D gene uncertain. Germline V CDR1 and CDR2: MGHRA, YSYEKL. The CDR3 length is 14 residues. V lost 3 bases to trimming and J lost 5 bases, with 14 bases between them. CDR3 protein: CASSHIRVENEQYF. The CDR3 region has the DNA TGCGCCAGCAGCCACATAAGGGTGGAGAACGAGCAGTACTTC.

V is TRBV20-1 and J is TRBJ2-2, with 9 bases aligning to TRBD2. Per the germline V gene, CDR1 is DFQATT and CDR2 is SNEGSKA (reference sequence). The V gene end was trimmed by 3 bases and the J gene end by 7 bases; junction bases not matched to a gene: 9. This CDR3 contains 15 residues. This CDR3 reads CSASQAGGPFGELFF. In nucleotides, the CDR3 is TGCAGTGCTAGTCAGGCGGGAGGGCCTTTCGGGGAGCTGTTTTTT.

This rearrangement joins TRBV7-8 to TRBJ1-1, with 7 bases identical to TRBD1. CDR1 SGHVS and CDR2 FQNEAQ come from the germline V gene. The junction had 5 bases not matched to a gene; V was cut back by 0 bases and J by 1 base. The length of the CDR3 is 16 residues. CDR3 sequence reads: CASSLATGVRNTEAFF. CDR3 DNA sequence: TGTGCCAGCAGCTTAGCTACAGGGGTTCGGAACACTGAAGCTTTCTTT.

The V gene is TRBV11-2, the J gene TRBJ2-1; the D gene is possibly TRBD1 (6 bases). V lost 1 base and J lost 8, with 12 bases in between. The CDR3 is 14 amino acids. Germline CDR1 reads SGHAT; CDR2 reads FQNNGV. The CDR3 bases are TGTGCCAGCAGCTTAGTAGGGGGATATGATGAGCAGTTCTTC. Encoded protein: CASSLVGGYDEQFF.

The chain employs TRBV10-3 and TRBJ2-1; possibly TRBD2 for D (7 bases). Trimming left V 8 bases short and J 6 bases short, with 14 bases between. The CDR3 loop spans 13 amino acids. Germline V gives CDR1 ENHRY, CDR2 SYGVKD. The CDR3 nucleotides are TGTGCCATCCAGAGTGGGGGGGCCAATGAGCAGTTCTTC. Its translation: CAIQSGGANEQFF.

CDR3 bases: TGTGCCAGCAGTCCTACGGGGGACTTGGAGTATTTT. It encodes CASSPTGDLEYF. V is TRBV2 and J is TRBJ2-3, with a possible D match to TRBD2 (6 bases). Germline assignment: CDR1 SNHLY and CDR2 FYNNEI. This CDR3 comprises 12 residues. V lost 5 bases and J lost 13, with 16 bases in between.

CDR3 coding DNA: TGTGCCAGCAGCACAGGGGGTAGGGAGACTGAAGCTTTCTTT. This translates into CASSTGGRETEAFF. V usage is TRBV2 and J usage is TRBJ1-1; 8 bases match TRBD1. The CDR3 is 14 amino acids. The germline V gene has CDR1 SNHLY and CDR2 FYNNEI. V dropped 6 bases and J dropped 5; count of bases not matched to a gene: 8. Filled out from reference TRBV2 and TRBJ1-1, the complete variable domain reads EPEVTQTPSHQVTQMGQEVILRCVPISNHLYFYWYRQILGQKVEFLVSFYNNEISEKSEIFDDQFSVERPDGSNFTLKIRSTKLEDSAMYFCASSTGGRETEAFFGQGTRLTVV.